This paragraph reports one T cell receptor beta chain. Its cognate antigen is unknown. These data belong to a study of cytomegalovirus exposure and HLA in healthy donors. Points from the study as a whole: Listed as cytomegalovirus-associated were approximately 160 TCR beta chains. According to reports, the classifier identified cytomegalovirus status with high specificity and sensitivity.

The repertoire was sequenced with immunoSEQ multiplex PCR; TCRdb's copy has only in-frame clones and lacks some. The profile shows over 150,000 clones, 65% to 85% of them singletons. Losses at the gene ends were 4 bases for V and 2 bases for J; bases not matched to a gene: 3. The CDR3 consists of 15 residues. Germline CDR1 is SGHNT and CDR2 is YYREEE (reference sequence). This sequence was found in a woman aged 18-30 years in good health and CMV-seropositive. V gene TRBV5-4 combines with J gene TRBJ2-5; TRBD2 matches 12 bases. The sample was PBMCs. The DNA of the CDR3 is TGTGCCAGCAGCCCCGGACTAGCGGGGCAAGAGACCCAGTACTTC. Encoded protein: CASSPGLAGQETQYF.